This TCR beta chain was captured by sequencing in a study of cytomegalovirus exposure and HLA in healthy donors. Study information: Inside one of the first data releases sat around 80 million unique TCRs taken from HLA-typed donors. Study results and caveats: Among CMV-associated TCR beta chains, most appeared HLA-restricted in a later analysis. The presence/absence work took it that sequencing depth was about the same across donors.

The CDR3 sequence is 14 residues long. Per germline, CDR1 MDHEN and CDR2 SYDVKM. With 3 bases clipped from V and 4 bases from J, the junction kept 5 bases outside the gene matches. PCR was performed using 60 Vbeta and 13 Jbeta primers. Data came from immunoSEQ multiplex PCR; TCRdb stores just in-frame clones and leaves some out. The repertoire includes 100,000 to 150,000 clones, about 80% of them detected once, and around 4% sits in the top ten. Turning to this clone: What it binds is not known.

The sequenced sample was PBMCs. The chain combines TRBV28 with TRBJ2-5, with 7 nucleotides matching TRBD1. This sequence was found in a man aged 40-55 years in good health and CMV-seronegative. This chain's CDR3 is CASSFAGQAETQYF. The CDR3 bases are TGTGCCAGCAGTTTCGCCGGACAGGCAGAGACCCAGTACTTC.